A selection of T cell receptor beta chains follows, all from one sample in a study of T cell repertoires in cytomegalovirus infection. TCRdb re-derived calls from the reads in MiXCR, one entry per CDR3 protein. The sample includes 570,000 or so distinct CDR3 sequences, roughly 43% seen only once; the top ten take about 46%. These receptors' targets are unknown. The specimen comprised cultured PBMCs, sampled from culture after CMV antigen stimulation. The receptor set was obtained from a human donor in good health (CMV status not recorded). Some clones in this sample may be carry-over from other donors' samples. Each CDR3 is given with its conserved first and last residue. A D gene is named only where the DNA matches it firmly. Size values are once, few and many counts, or a class for expanded clones, and some rows have none.

V: TRBV7-2; J: TRBJ2-1; size: few; D: TRBD2; CDR3: CASSQGGAYNEQFF; DNA: TGTGCCAGCAGTCAGGGAGGGGCCTACAATGAGCAGTTCTTC
V: TRBV12-3/TRBV12-4; J: TRBJ1-6; size: few; D: .; CDR3: CASSSRLLSPLHF; DNA: TGTGCCAGCAGCAGCCGGCTTTTATCACCCCTCCACTTT
V: TRBV12-3/TRBV12-4; J: TRBJ1-1; size: .; D: .; CDR3: CASIKTKNTEAFF; DNA: TGTGCCAGCATCAAGACGAAGAACACTGAAGCTTTCTTT
V: TRBV7-9; J: TRBJ1-3; size: .; D: .; CDR3: CASSPGVVGNTIYF; DNA: TGTGCCAGCAGCCCAGGGGTTGTTGGAAACACCATATATTTT
V: TRBV4-2; J: TRBJ1-2; size: few; D: TRBD1; CDR3: CASSHANRDRGSGYTF; DNA: TGTGCCAGCAGCCACGCTAACCGGGACAGGGGAAGCGGCTACACCTTC
V: TRBV12-3/TRBV12-4; J: TRBJ1-2; size: .; D: .; CDR3: CASRRFGGPNYGYTF; DNA: TGTGCCAGCAGGAGGTTTGGGGGGCCTAACTATGGCTACACCTTC
V: TRBV6-8; J: TRBJ2-7; size: .; D: TRBD2; CDR3: CASRRGVYEQYF; DNA: TGTGCCAGCAGACGGGGGGTCTACGAGCAGTACTTC
V: TRBV6-6; J: TRBJ2-7; size: .; D: TRBD2; CDR3: CASRDSGGAYEQYF; DNA: TGTGCCAGCAGAGATAGCGGGGGGGCCTACGAGCAGTACTTC
V: TRBV7-6; J: TRBJ2-1; size: .; D: .; CDR3: CASSSKLAPNNEQFF; DNA: TGTGCCAGCAGCTCCAAACTAGCCCCAAACAATGAGCAGTTCTTC
V: TRBV7-8; J: TRBJ2-1; size: .; D: .; CDR3: CASSSSSRNNNEQFF; DNA: TGTGCCAGCAGTTCGAGTTCCCGCAATAACAATGAGCAGTTCTTC
V: TRBV20-1; J: TRBJ2-1; size: .; D: TRBD2; CDR3: CSALGLAGDNEQFF; DNA: TGCAGTGCCCTCGGGCTAGCGGGAGACAATGAGCAGTTCTTC
V: TRBV27; J: TRBJ2-7; size: .; D: .; CDR3: CASSYNGGAGDEQYF; DNA: TGTGCCAGCAGTTATAATGGCGGGGCGGGCGACGAGCAGTACTTC
V: TRBV7-2; J: TRBJ2-1; size: many; D: .; CDR3: CASSFPPGAYNEQFF; DNA: TGTGCCAGCAGCTTCCCGCCCGGGGCCTACAATGAGCAGTTCTTC
V: TRBV6-2/TRBV6-3; J: TRBJ2-1; size: .; D: TRBD2; CDR3: CASSSHPWGGNEQFF; DNA: TGTGCCAGCAGTTCTCACCCCTGGGGGGGCAATGAGCAGTTCTTC
V: TRBV20-1; J: TRBJ2-3; size: .; D: TRBD1; CDR3: CSATGASSTDTQYF; DNA: TGCAGTGCCACAGGGGCCTCTAGCACAGATACGCAGTATTTT
V: TRBV18; J: TRBJ1-1; size: .; D: .; CDR3: CASSPRTGESEAFF; DNA: TGTGCCAGCTCACCCCGTACGGGGGAGTCTGAAGCTTTCTTT
V: TRBV7-2; J: TRBJ1-5; size: .; D: .; CDR3: CASSRNAPGDQPQHF; DNA: TGTGCCAGCAGTCGAAATGCCCCAGGGGACCAGCCCCAGCATTTT
V: TRBV20-1; J: TRBJ1-1; size: .; D: .; CDR3: CSARVPGNTEAFF; DNA: TGCAGTGCTAGAGTCCCGGGGAACACTGAAGCTTTCTTT
V: TRBV2; J: TRBJ2-5; size: once; D: .; CDR3: CASSDSSKQETQYF; DNA: TGTGCCAGCAGCGACTCCAGTAAGCAAGAGACCCAGTACTTC
V: TRBV28; J: TRBJ1-1; size: .; D: .; CDR3: CASIPQGSTEAFF; DNA: TGTGCCAGCATTCCACAGGGAAGCACTGAAGCTTTCTTT
V: TRBV20-1; J: TRBJ1-3; size: .; D: TRBD1; CDR3: CSARTGRNTIYF; DNA: TGCAGTGCCCGGACAGGCCGAAACACCATATATTTT
V: TRBV10-3; J: TRBJ2-7; size: .; D: .; CDR3: CAISDAFYEQYF; DNA: TGTGCCATCAGTGACGCTTTCTACGAGCAGTACTTC
V: TRBV7-2; J: TRBJ2-5; size: .; D: TRBD2; CDR3: CASSQSSGMTQETQYF; DNA: TGTGCCAGCAGCCAGTCTAGCGGGATGACCCAAGAGACCCAGTACTTC
V: TRBV6-5; J: TRBJ2-2; size: few; D: .; CDR3: CASSYSVRAGGELFF; DNA: TGTGCCAGCAGTTACTCTGTCCGGGCTGGCGGGGAGCTGTTTTTT
V: TRBV4-1; J: TRBJ2-1; size: .; D: .; CDR3: CASSPRYPPHNEQFF; DNA: TGCGCCAGCAGCCCAAGATACCCCCCCCACAATGAGCAGTTCTTC
V: TRBV6-2/TRBV6-3; J: TRBJ2-7; size: .; D: .; CDR3: CASTIGAFTVYEQYF; DNA: TGTGCCAGCACCATCGGCGCCTTCACGGTCTACGAGCAGTACTTC
V: TRBV18; J: TRBJ2-2; size: .; D: .; CDR3: CASSDGQGTGTGELFF; DNA: TGTGCCAGCTCCGACGGCCAGGGGACCGGCACCGGGGAGCTGTTTTTT
V: TRBV6-1; J: TRBJ2-3; size: .; D: TRBD1; CDR3: CARLGGQDTDTQYF; DNA: TGTGCCAGGCTTGGGGGACAGGACACAGATACGCAGTATTTT
V: TRBV13; J: TRBJ1-1; size: .; D: TRBD1; CDR3: CASSSRTGGRVWNTEAFF; DNA: TGTGCCAGCAGCTCTCGGACAGGTGGTAGAGTTTGGAACACTGAAGCTTTCTTT